This T cell receptor (beta chain) was identified in a study of cytomegalovirus exposure and HLA in healthy donors. With respect to this clone: Its antigen is undetermined.

General study findings and limits: Later analysis showed TCR association rates varying by HLA locus, highest for DRB1 and lowest for HLA-C. Under in vitro conditions, a few CMV-associated chains were confirmed as specific for CMV antigens. Versus the roughly 640-donor mean, an Asian-associated ancestry cluster reportedly showed fewer N-insertions in a later analysis.

Primers included in the PCR were 60 Vbeta and 13 Jbeta primers. Data came from immunoSEQ multiplex PCR; TCRdb stores just in-frame clones and leaves some out. This repertoire shows 65,000 to 85,000 clones, 70% to 85% found once; its top ten account for 2.5% to 3.5%. The clonotype originates from a man over 45 in good health and CMV-seropositive. Sequencing was done on a sample of PBMCs.

The CDR3 reads CASSPDPWTGYEQYF. CDR3 sequence (DNA): TGTGCCAGCAGCCCAGACCCTTGGACAGGATACGAGCAGTACTTC. The chain employs TRBV9 and TRBJ2-5, with 7 bases that match TRBD1. With the DNA end fitting TRBJ2-7 better, the J assignment may be wrong. CDR1 and CDR2 from the germline V gene are SGDLS and YYNGEE. The length of the CDR3 is 15 residues.